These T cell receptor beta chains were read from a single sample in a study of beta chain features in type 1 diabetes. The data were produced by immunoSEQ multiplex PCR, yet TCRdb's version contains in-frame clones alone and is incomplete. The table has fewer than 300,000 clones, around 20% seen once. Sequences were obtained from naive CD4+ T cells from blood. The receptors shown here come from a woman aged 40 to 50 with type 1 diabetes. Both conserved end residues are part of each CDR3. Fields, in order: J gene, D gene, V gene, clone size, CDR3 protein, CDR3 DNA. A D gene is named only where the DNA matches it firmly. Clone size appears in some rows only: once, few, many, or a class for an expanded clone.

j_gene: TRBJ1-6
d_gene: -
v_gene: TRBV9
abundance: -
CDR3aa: CASSVTVDLVGSPLHF
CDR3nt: TGTGCCAGCAGCGTGACAGTCGATCTCGTTGGGTCACCCCTCCACTTT

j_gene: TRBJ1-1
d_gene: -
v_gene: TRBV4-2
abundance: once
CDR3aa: CASSQGLLNTEAFF
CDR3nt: TGTGCCAGCAGCCAAGGACTGCTGAACACTGAAGCTTTCTTT

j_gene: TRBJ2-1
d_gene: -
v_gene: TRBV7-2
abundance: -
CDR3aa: CASSAQLGAAWGNEQFF
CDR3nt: TGTGCCAGCAGCGCCCAACTTGGGGCTGCCTGGGGAAATGAGCAGTTCTTC

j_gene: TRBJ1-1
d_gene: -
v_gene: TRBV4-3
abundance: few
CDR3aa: CASSLGPTGDTEAFF
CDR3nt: TGCGCCAGCAGCCTGGGGCCCACGGGGGACACTGAAGCTTTCTTT

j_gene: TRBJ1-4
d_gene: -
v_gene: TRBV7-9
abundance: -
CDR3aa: CASSLAGSNEKLFF
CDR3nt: TGTGCCAGCAGCTTGGCGGGGTCTAATGAAAAACTGTTTTTT

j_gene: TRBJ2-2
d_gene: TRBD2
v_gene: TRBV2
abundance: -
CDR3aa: CASSRLARTGDTGELFF
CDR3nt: TGTGCCAGCAGCCGACTAGCTAGGACCGGGGATACCGGGGAGCTGTTTTTT

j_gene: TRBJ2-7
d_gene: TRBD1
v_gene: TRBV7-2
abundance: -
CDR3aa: CASSLGTGYEQYF
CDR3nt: TGTGCCAGCAGCTTAGGGACAGGCTACGAGCAGTACTTC

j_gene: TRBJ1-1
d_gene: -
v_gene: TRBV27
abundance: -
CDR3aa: CASSFGLQGSTEAFF
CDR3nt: TGTGCCAGCAGTTTTGGGCTTCAGGGGAGCACTGAAGCTTTCTTT

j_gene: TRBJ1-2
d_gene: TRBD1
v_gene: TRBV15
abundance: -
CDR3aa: CATSRTGTGNYGYTF
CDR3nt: TGTGCCACCAGCAGAACCGGGACAGGCAACTATGGCTACACCTTC

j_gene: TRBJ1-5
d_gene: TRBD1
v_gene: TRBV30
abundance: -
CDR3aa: CAWSGRQGWNQPQHF
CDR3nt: TGTGCCTGGAGTGGGCGACAGGGATGGAATCAGCCCCAGCATTTT

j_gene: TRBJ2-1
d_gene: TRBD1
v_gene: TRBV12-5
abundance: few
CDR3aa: CASGWTSRGTYNEQFF
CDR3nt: TGTGCTAGTGGTTGGACGAGCAGGGGGACCTACAATGAGCAGTTCTTC

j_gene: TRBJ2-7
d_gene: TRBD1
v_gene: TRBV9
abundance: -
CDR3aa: CASSETGTETGQYF
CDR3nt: TGTGCCAGCAGCGAGACAGGGACCGAAACCGGGCAGTACTTC

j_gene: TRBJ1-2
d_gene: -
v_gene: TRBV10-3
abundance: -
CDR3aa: CAISLGGDSGYTF
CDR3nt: TGTGCCATCTCACTAGGGGGGGATTCCGGCTACACCTTC

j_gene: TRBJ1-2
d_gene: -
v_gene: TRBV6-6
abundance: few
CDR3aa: CASSPLPYGYTF
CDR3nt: TGTGCCAGCAGTCCTCTTCCGTATGGCTACACCTTC

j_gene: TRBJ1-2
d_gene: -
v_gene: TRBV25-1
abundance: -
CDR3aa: CASSVAGTGGGYTF
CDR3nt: TGTGCCAGCAGTGTTGCGGGGACGGGCGGTGGCTACACCTTC

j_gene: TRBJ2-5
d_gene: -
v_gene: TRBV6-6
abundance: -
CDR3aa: CASSTQPYQETQYF
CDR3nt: TGTGCCAGCAGCACACAGCCGTACCAAGAGACCCAGTACTTC

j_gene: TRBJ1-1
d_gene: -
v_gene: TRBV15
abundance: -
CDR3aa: CATSSQGSNTEAFF
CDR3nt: TGTGCCACCAGCTCGCAGGGATCGAACACTGAAGCTTTCTTT